Reported below is one TCR beta chain. Its antigen is still unknown. With 60 Vbeta and 13 Jbeta primers, the PCR was carried out. TCRdb keeps only in-frame clones here, not all; method: immunoSEQ multiplex PCR. The table records about 180,000 clones, 84% of them present only once. The record originates from a study of cytomegalovirus exposure and HLA in healthy donors. Regarding the study as a whole: Reportedly, diagnosis of cytomegalovirus status by the classifier showed high specificity and sensitivity. Across HLA loci, a later analysis found differing TCR association rates, with DRB1 most and HLA-C fewest. Most of the TCR beta V segments (in an earlier analysis) were productive either about 87% or about 30% of the time. Among immune exposure information, only CMV serostatus was available.

The CDR3 consists of 12 residues. CDR1 is GTSNPN and CDR2 is SVGIG in the germline V gene (reference sequence). V lost 2 bases to trimming and J lost 9 bases, with 13 bases between them. The chain joins TRBV30 to TRBJ1-2; possible D gene TRBD1, 6 bases. This TCR was recovered from a boy aged 2-15 years in good health and CMV-seronegative. The sequencing sample was made of PBMCs. The CDR3 DNA reads TGTGCCTGGAGTTTAACAGGGTTCCGCTACACCTTC. Its translation is CAWSLTGFRYTF.